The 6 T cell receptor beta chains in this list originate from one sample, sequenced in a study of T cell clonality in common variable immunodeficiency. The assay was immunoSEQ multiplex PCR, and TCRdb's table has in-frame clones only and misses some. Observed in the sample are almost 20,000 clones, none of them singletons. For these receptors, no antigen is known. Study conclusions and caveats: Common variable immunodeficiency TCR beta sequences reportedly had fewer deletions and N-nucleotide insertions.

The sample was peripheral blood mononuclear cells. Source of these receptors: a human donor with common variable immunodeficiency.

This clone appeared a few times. The CDR3 is CASSPQDTHGYTF. The part of the CDR3 DNA that was read is TGTGCCAGCTCACCCCAGGACACTCATGGC. The chain uses TRBV18 and TRBJ1-2; the D gene is possibly TRBD1 (5 bases). Read data end 3 residues before the CDR3 end; the end is taken from the germline J gene. V was cut by 3 bases and J by 6 bases, with 11 bases left in between. The CDR3 spans 13 residues. CDR1 is KGHSH and CDR2 is LQKENI in the germline V gene.

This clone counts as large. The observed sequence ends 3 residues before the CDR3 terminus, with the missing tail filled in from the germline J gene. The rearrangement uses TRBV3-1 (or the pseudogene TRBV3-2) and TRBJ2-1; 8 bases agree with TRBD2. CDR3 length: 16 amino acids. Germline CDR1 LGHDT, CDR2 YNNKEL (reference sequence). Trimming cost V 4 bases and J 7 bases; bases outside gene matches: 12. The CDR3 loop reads CASSLTSGVRMNEQFF. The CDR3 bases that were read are TGTGCCAGCAGCCTCACTAGCGGCGTTCGGATGAATGAG.

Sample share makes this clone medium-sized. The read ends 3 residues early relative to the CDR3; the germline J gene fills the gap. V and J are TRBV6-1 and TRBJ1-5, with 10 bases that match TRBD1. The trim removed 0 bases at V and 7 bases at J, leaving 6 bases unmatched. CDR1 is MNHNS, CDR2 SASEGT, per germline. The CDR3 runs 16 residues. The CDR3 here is CASSEASGTGAQPQHF. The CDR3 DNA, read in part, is TGTGCCAGCAGTGAAGCCTCCGGGACAGGGGCCCAGCCC.

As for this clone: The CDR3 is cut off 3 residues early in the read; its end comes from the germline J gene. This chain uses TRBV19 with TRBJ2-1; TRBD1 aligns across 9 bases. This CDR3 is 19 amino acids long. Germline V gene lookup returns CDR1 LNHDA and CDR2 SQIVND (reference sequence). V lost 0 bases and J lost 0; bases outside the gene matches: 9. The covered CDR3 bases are TGTGCCAGTAGTATAGACGGGACAGGGAGGGTCAGCTCCTACAATGAG. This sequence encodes CASSIDGTGRVSSYNE. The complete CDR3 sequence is CASSIDGTGRVSSYNEQFF.

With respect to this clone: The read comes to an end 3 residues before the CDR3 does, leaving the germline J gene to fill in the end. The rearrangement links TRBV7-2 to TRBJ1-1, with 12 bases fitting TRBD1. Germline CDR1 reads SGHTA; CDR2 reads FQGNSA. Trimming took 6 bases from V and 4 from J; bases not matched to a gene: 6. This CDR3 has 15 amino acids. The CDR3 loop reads CASSPGQGAVTEAFF. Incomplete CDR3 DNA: TGTGCCAGCAGTCCGGGACAGGGGGCAGTCACTGAA.

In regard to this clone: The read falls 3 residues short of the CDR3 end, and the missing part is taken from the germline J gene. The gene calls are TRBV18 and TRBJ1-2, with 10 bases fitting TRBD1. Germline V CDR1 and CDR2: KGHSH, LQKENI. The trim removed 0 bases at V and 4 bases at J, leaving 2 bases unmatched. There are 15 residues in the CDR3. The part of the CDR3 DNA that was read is TGTGCCAGCTCACCACCAGGACAGGGGGGCTATGGC. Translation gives CASSPPGQGGYG. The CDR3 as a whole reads CASSPPGQGGYGYTF.